This T cell receptor (beta chain) appears in the sequencing data of a study of blood T cell repertoires in COVID-19. Study information: Donors in the United States, Italy and Spain gave samples during acute or convalescent COVID-19. T cells, B-cell-depleted T cells, or PBMCs supplied cDNA or gDNA.

Per the original methods: Estimation of nucleated cell counts relied on the amplification of reference gene primers. This table comes from immunoSEQ multiplex PCR, and its TCRdb copy is limited to in-frame clones, with some not included. V and J calls and clone size are those listed in that table; D and trimming were worked out from the DNA. This table has around 220,000 clones, 80% to 90% appearing once. Trimming stripped 4 bases from V and 4 bases from J, with 7 bases between. Germline V lookup: CDR1 LGHDT, CDR2 YNNKEL (reference sequence). The length of the CDR3 is 12 residues. Sequencing was done on a sample of peripheral blood. This TCR derives from a man aged 45-65 years with acute or convalescent COVID-19. This chain connects TRBV3-1 (or the pseudogene TRBV3-2) to TRBJ1-2; D gene uncertain. The CDR3 is CASSPSGYGYTF. CDR3 nucleotides: TGTGCCAGCAGCCCTTCCGGCTATGGCTACACCTTC.